The entry below describes one T cell receptor beta chain. What it binds is not known. These data belong to a study of T cells expressing NK-cell markers. In the study overall: Researchers got TCR beta repertoires out of sorted CD3+CD56+NKG2C+, CD3+CD56+NKG2C- and CD3+CD56-NKG2C+ T cells. Among the eight sequenced donors, seven tested HCMV-seropositive and one tested seronegative.

The length of the CDR3 is 14 residues. In germline, CDR1 is LNHDA, CDR2 SQIVND (reference sequence). TCRdb reanalyzed the 5' RACE reads, giving one entry per CDR3 protein sequence and no DNA. This table holds about 430,000 distinct CDR3 sequences. Study-level points and caveats: About 6 donors had dominant NKG2C+ clonotypes that comprised about 1.0-7.5% of their CD8+ T cells.

Input material: blood T cells: a sorted CD56 or NKG2C T cell subset, CD4+ or CD8+ T cells, or bulk PBMC T cells (not recorded which). The clonotype was recovered from a woman aged 45-65 years in good health. The gene calls are TRBV19 and TRBJ1-5. CDR3: CASSIVKSNQPQHF.